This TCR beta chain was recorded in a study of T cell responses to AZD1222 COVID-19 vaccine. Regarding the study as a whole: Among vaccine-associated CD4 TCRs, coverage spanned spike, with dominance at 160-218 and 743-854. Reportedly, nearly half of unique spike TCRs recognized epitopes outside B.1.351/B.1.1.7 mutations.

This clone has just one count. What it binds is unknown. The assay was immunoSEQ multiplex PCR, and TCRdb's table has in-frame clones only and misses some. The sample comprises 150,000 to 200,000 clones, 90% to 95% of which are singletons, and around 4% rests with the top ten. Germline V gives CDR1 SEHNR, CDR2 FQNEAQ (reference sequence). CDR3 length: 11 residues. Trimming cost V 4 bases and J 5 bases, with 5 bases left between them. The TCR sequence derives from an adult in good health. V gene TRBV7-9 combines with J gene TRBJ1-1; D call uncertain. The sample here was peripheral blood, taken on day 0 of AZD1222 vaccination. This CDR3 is CASSSVTEAFF. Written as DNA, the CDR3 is TGTGCCAGCAGCTCCGTTACTGAAGCTTTCTTT.